One sample yielded the 27 T cell receptor beta chains listed below, sequenced in a study of blood T cell repertoires in COVID-19. Sequenced by immunoSEQ multiplex PCR; TCRdb stores in-frame clones only, minus some. The sample consists of under 500,000 clones, around nine tenths of them appearing once. Sequences were obtained from PBMCs or T cells enriched from blood (not recorded which). The receptors originated from a woman aged 18 to 35 with acute COVID-19.

The rearrangement links TRBV3-1 (or the pseudogene TRBV3-2) to TRBJ1-1; D call uncertain. Germline-derived CDR1 and CDR2 are LGHDT and YNNKEL (reference sequence). Trimming removed 4 bases at V and 5 bases at J, with 8 bases between. The CDR3 loop spans 12 amino acids. This CDR3 is CASSLSYTEAFF. In DNA, the CDR3 is TGTGCCAGCAGCCTTAGTTATACTGAAGCTTTCTTT.

The table lists this clone with a count of one. The chain couples TRBV19 to TRBJ1-4; 7 bases are shared with TRBD1. Looked up from germline, CDR1 is LNHDA and CDR2 is SQIVND (reference sequence). Trimming took 7 bases from V and 5 from J; bases not matched to a gene: 16. The CDR3 has 17 residues. CDR3 DNA sequence: TGTGCCAGTACCCCAGCGACAGGGACGGACGAAAATGAAAAACTGTTTTTT. This encodes CASTPATGTDENEKLFF.

This rearrangement joins TRBV7-3 to TRBJ2-2, with D maybe TRBD1 (5 bases). V was shortened by 6 bases and J by 4 bases, with 18 bases between the two germline ends. This CDR3 spans 16 amino acids. Germline-derived CDR1 and CDR2 are SGHTA and FQGTGA. CDR3 nucleotides: TGTGCCAGCAGGACGACTCAGGGCATCGGCACCGGGGAGCTGTTTTTT. Encoded protein: CASRTTQGIGTGELFF.

V usage is TRBV28 and J usage is TRBJ2-7, with D possibly being TRBD2 (6 bases). Between the trimmed V and J ends, which lost 3 bases and 4 bases, there was a span of 25 bases. The CDR3 length is 18 residues. Germline CDR1 MDHEN, CDR2 SYDVKM. CDR3 loop: CASSFLGAGRGRRYEQYF. The CDR3 DNA reads as TGTGCCAGCAGTTTCTTAGGAGCGGGTAGGGGAAGGAGGTACGAGCAGTACTTC.

V usage is TRBV18 and J usage is TRBJ1-4, with a tentative D call TRBD1 (6 bases). In germline, CDR1 is KGHSH, CDR2 LQKENI. The V and J ends lost 4 bases and 3 bases respectively, with 12 bases between them. The CDR3 runs to 15 residues. For the CDR3, the DNA is TGTGCCAGCTCACGGAGCACAGGGTCTAATGAAAAACTGTTTTTT. Its translation: CASSRSTGSNEKLFF.

The chain carries TRBV27 and TRBJ1-1; D unresolved. Trimming removed 3 bases at V and 1 base at J, with 6 bases between. CDR1 and CDR2 from the germline V gene are MNHEY and SMNVEV (reference sequence). The CDR3 has 13 residues. CDR3 sequence: CASSFSRNTEAFF. In DNA, the CDR3 is TGTGCCAGCAGTTTTTCCCGGAACACTGAAGCTTTCTTT.

The chain is built from TRBV7-3 and TRBJ1-1; 7 bases agree with TRBD1. Germline loops: CDR1 SGHTA, CDR2 FQGTGA. This CDR3 has 16 residues. With V trimmed by 4 bases and J by 2 bases, 10 bases remained unmatched. The CDR3 is CASSSRTGTDNTEAFF. The CDR3 region has the DNA TGTGCCAGCAGCTCAAGAACCGGGACAGATAACACTGAAGCTTTCTTT.

V is TRBV28 and J is TRBJ2-1; 7 nucleotides line up with TRBD1. V shed 5 bases, J shed 6 bases, and the junction held 13 bases outside the gene matches. This CDR3 spans 16 amino acids. Germline loops: CDR1 MDHEN, CDR2 SYDVKM. Here the CDR3 reads CASSPNLGTDSNEQFF. The CDR3 coding sequence is TGTGCCAGCAGTCCGAACCTTGGGACAGACTCCAATGAGCAGTTCTTC.

In its sample, this clone was seen once. CDR3 nucleotides: TGTGCCAGCACCCCCGCGGGGCCCCGCGACTACGAGCAGTACTTC. It translates to CASTPAGPRDYEQYF. The V call is TRBV28, the J call TRBJ2-7, with D perhaps matching TRBD2 (6 bases). The CDR3 covers 15 residues. The V end was cut by 7 bases, the J end by 3 bases, with 19 bases between. Per the germline V gene, CDR1 is MDHEN and CDR2 is SYDVKM.

The rearrangement joins TRBV5-1 to TRBJ1-2, with D tentatively TRBD1 (6 bases). V lost 4 bases and J lost 3, with 10 bases in between. Germline loops: CDR1 SGHRS, CDR2 YFSETQ. The CDR3 runs 13 residues. The CDR3 sequence is CASSPDSYYGYTF. The CDR3 DNA reads TGCGCCAGCAGCCCGGACAGTTACTATGGCTACACCTTC.

Written as DNA, the CDR3 is TGTGCCAGCAGTCCGGGACAGGGGACCTATGGCTACACCTTC. It yields the protein CASSPGQGTYGYTF. V and J are TRBV27 and TRBJ1-2, with 10 bases matching TRBD1. Trimming cost V 5 bases and J 4 bases; bases outside gene matches: 4. The germline gives CDR1 MNHEY, CDR2 SMNVEV (reference sequence). The CDR3 has 14 residues.

The rearrangement joins TRBV7-9 to TRBJ1-6; possibly TRBD1 for D (6 bases). This CDR3 is 15 amino acids long. The V end was cut by 1 base, the J end by 7 bases, with 11 bases between. Germline CDR1 is SEHNR and CDR2 is FQNEAQ (reference sequence). CDR3 region: CASSLGGGYNSPLHF. For the CDR3, the DNA is TGTGCCAGCAGCTTAGGTGGGGGCTACAATTCACCCCTCCACTTT. Combining the CDR3 with reference TRBV7-9 and TRBJ1-6 gives the whole variable domain DTGVSQNPRHKITKRGQNVTFRCDPISEHNRLYWYRQTLGQGPEFLTYFQNEAQLEKSRLLSDRFSAERPKGSFSTLEIQRTEQGDSAMYLCASSLGGGYNSPLHFGNGTRLTVT.

The J gene is TRBJ2-1, the V gene TRBV20-1, with D possibly being TRBD1 (8 bases). Germline values: CDR1 DFQATT, CDR2 SNEGSKA (reference sequence). V was cut by 3 bases and J by 4 bases, with 16 bases left in between. This CDR3 contains 15 residues. The CDR3 here is CSASTGQGLYNEQFF. Written as DNA, the CDR3 is TGCAGTGCTAGTACCGGACAGGGACTATACAATGAGCAGTTCTTC.

The chain uses TRBV18 and TRBJ1-4, with D uncertain. The V end was cut by 0 bases, the J end by 4 bases, with 12 bases between. The CDR3 covers 16 residues. Germline V lookup: CDR1 KGHSH, CDR2 LQKENI. The CDR3 nucleotides are TGTGCCAGCTCACCACCCCTAGGTGGGAGTAATGAAAAACTGTTTTTT. This sequence encodes CASSPPLGGSNEKLFF.

V and J are TRBV7-9 and TRBJ2-5; no reliable D call. Germline V gives CDR1 SEHNR, CDR2 FQNEAQ (reference sequence). With 2 bases removed from V and 5 bases from J, the gap between germline ends came to 12 bases. The CDR3 covers 14 residues. The CDR3 nucleotides read TGTGCCAGCAGCTTATCGATCGGTCGGGAGACCCAGTACTTC. It specifies CASSLSIGRETQYF.

The chain employs TRBV4-1 and TRBJ2-5; 7 bases agree with TRBD2. Germline CDR1 is MGHRA and CDR2 is YSYEKL. The junction had 3 bases not matched to a gene; V was cut back by 0 bases and J by 2 bases. The CDR3 spans 15 residues. The CDR3 spells CASSQEAGVQETQYF. The CDR3, as DNA: TGCGCCAGCAGCCAAGAGGCGGGGGTGCAAGAGACCCAGTACTTC.

This chain joins TRBV29-1 and TRBJ2-1, with D possibly TRBD2 on 6 matching bases. The CDR3 contains 13 residues. The ends were cut back, 4 bases at V and 5 bases at J, with 12 bases in the middle. CDR1 is SQVTM, CDR2 ANQGSEA, per germline. The CDR3 loop is CSVGPGVHNEQFF. CDR3 DNA sequence: TGCAGCGTTGGCCCGGGAGTCCACAATGAGCAGTTCTTC.

The chain carries TRBV19 and TRBJ2-1, with a possible D match to TRBD2 (6 bases). Trimming removed 5 bases at V and 5 bases at J, with 13 bases between. Germline V gene lookup returns CDR1 LNHDA and CDR2 SQIVND (reference sequence). The CDR3 has 14 amino acids. The CDR3 nucleotides are TGTGCCAGTAGTGTACAGACTAGTAACAATGAGCAGTTCTTC. Amino acids: CASSVQTSNNEQFF. The full variable domain, completed using reference TRBV19 and TRBJ2-1, is DGGITQSPKYLFRKEGQNVTLSCEQNLNHDAMYWYRQDPGQGLRLIYYSQIVNDFQKGDIAEGYSVSREKKESFPLTVTSAQKNPTAFYLCASSVQTSNNEQFFGPGTRLTVL.

This clone appeared once. The chain combines TRBV4-1 with TRBJ2-1, with D maybe TRBD1 (6 bases). The germline CDR1 and CDR2 sequences are MGHRA and YSYEKL. CDR3 size: 14 residues. Deletions cut 2 bases from V and 9 bases from J, with 14 bases between. The CDR3 DNA follows: TGCGCCAGCAGCCAATCGGCCAGGGGCAGTGAGCAGTTCTTC. Amino acids: CASSQSARGSEQFF.

The chain couples TRBV2 to TRBJ1-6, with no clear D. V lost 5 bases and J 8 bases, leaving 13 bases between the germline ends. Germline assignment: CDR1 SNHLY and CDR2 FYNNEI. There are 14 residues in the CDR3. The DNA of the CDR3 is TGTGCCAGCAGTAAGGAGAGACGGGATTCACCCCTCCACTTT. Protein product: CASSKERRDSPLHF.

The gene calls are TRBV5-4 and TRBJ2-4; 7 nucleotides agree with TRBD1. V lost 4 bases and J lost 3; bases outside the gene matches: 7. CDR1 and CDR2 (germline): SGHNT, YYREEE (reference sequence). This CDR3 is 15 amino acids long. CDR3 region: CASSPTGQNKNIQYF. As DNA, the CDR3 is TGTGCCAGCAGCCCAACGGGACAGAACAAAAACATTCAGTACTTC. The whole variable domain, filled in from reference TRBV5-4 and TRBJ2-4, reads ETGVTQSPTHLIKTRGQQVTLRCSSQSGHNTVSWYQQALGQGPQFIFQYYREEENGRGNFPPRFSGLQFPNYSSELNVNALELDDSALYLCASSPTGQNKNIQYFGAGTRLSVL.

The chain employs TRBV6-2 or TRBV6-3 and TRBJ2-7; 11 bases agree with TRBD2. The CDR3 has 15 amino acids. Germline V gene sequence: CDR1 MNHEY, CDR2 SVGEGT. V lost 4 bases and J lost 5; bases outside the gene matches: 7. The chain's CDR3 is CASSLTTSGNHEQYF. For the CDR3, the DNA is TGTGCCAGCAGTTTAACGACTAGCGGGAACCACGAGCAGTACTTC.

The J gene is TRBJ1-1, the V gene TRBV18, with 7 bases fitting TRBD1. Looked up from germline, CDR1 is KGHSH and CDR2 is LQKENI. The CDR3 extends over 14 amino acids. V dropped 6 bases and J dropped 0; count of bases not matched to a gene: 4. The CDR3 reads CASSAGTVNTEAFF. CDR3 nucleotides: TGTGCCAGCTCGGCCGGGACAGTGAACACTGAAGCTTTCTTT. The whole variable domain, filled in from reference TRBV18 and TRBJ1-1, reads NAGVMQNPRHLVRRRGQEARLRCSPMKGHSHVYWYRQLPEEGLKFMVYLQKENIIDESGMPKERFSAEFPKEGPSILRIQQVVRGDSAAYFCASSAGTVNTEAFFGQGTRLTVV.

Of note for this clone: This sample also contains other DNA sequences that code for the same CDR3. The chain carries TRBV3-1 (or the pseudogene TRBV3-2) and TRBJ1-6; TRBD1 agrees at 10 bases. V dropped 4 bases and J dropped 9; count of bases not matched to a gene: 6. The CDR3 consists of 15 residues. CDR1 LGHDT and CDR2 YNNKEL come from the germline V gene (reference sequence). Here the CDR3 DNA reads TGTGCCAGCAGCCCCCGGACAGGGGGAAGTTCACCCCTCCACTTT. Its protein is CASSPRTGGSSPLHF.

The chain recombines TRBV7-9 with TRBJ1-2; 8 bases agree with TRBD1. After removal of 3 bases from V and 6 bases from J, the junction contained 3 bases not matched to a gene. Per germline, CDR1 SEHNR and CDR2 FQNEAQ (reference sequence). The CDR3 runs 13 residues. CDR3 DNA sequence: TGTGCCAGCAGCTTCCAGGGGGCGAATGGCTACACCTTC. Translated: CASSFQGANGYTF.

The chain links TRBV3-1 (or the pseudogene TRBV3-2) to TRBJ1-2; D gene ambiguous. CDR1 and CDR2 (germline): LGHDT, YNNKEL (reference sequence). The CDR3 is 11 amino acids. Trimming removed 1 base from V and 7 bases from J, with 4 bases in between. The CDR3 DNA reads as TGTGCCAGCAGCCAAGGCGGTGGCTACACCTTC. Amino acid sequence: CASSQGGGYTF.

The chain couples TRBV11-2 to TRBJ1-1; D unclear. Germline loops: CDR1 SGHAT, CDR2 FQNNGV. Trimming took off 1 base at V and 8 bases at J, with 8 bases between the two ends. This CDR3 spans 12 amino acids. The CDR3 is CASSLVSREAFF. CDR3 coding DNA: TGTGCCAGCAGCTTAGTATCCAGGGAAGCTTTCTTT.